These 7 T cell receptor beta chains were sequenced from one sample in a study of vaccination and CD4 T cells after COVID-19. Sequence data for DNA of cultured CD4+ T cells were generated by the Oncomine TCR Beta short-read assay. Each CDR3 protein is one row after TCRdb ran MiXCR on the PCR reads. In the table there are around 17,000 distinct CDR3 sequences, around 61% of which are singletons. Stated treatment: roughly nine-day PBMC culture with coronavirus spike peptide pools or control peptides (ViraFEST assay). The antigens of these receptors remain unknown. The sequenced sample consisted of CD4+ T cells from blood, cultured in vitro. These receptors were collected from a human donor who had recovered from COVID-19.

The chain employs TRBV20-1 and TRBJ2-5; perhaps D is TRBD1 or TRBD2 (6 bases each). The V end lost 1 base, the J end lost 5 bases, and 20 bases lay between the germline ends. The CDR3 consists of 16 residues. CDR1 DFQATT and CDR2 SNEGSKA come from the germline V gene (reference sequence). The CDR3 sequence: CSARAKGGSGWETQYF. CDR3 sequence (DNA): TGCAGTGCTAGAGCCAAGGGGGGTAGCGGTTGGGAGACCCAGTACTTC.

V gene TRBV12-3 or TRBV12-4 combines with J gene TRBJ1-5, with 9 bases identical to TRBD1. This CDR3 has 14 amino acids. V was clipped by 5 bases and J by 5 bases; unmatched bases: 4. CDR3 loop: CASSLDRGDQPQHF. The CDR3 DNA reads TGTGCCAGCAGTCTGGACAGGGGAGATCAGCCCCAGCATTTT.

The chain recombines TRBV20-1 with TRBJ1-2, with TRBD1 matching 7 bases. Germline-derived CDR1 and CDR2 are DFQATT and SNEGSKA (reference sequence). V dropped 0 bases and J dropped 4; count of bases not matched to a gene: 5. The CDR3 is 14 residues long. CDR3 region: CSARDRGGGYGYTF. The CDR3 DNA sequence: TGCAGTGCTAGAGATCGAGGGGGCGGCTATGGCTACACCTTC.

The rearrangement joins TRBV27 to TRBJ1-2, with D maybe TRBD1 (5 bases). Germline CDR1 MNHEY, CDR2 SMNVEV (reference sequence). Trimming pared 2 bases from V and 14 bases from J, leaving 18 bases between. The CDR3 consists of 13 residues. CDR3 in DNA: TGTGCCAGCAGTTTAAGCGGGACCTTGGTTAGGACCTTC. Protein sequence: CASSLSGTLVRTF.

Here the CDR3 DNA reads TGTGCCAGCAGCGTTCTCCGGGACAGATTTTCAGAGACCCAGTACTTC. This translates into CASSVLRDRFSETQYF. The V gene is TRBV2, the J gene TRBJ2-5; 7 bases are shared with TRBD1. The CDR3 extends over 16 amino acids. Germline-derived CDR1 and CDR2 are SNHLY and FYNNEI. V was clipped by 6 bases and J by 4 bases; unmatched bases: 14.

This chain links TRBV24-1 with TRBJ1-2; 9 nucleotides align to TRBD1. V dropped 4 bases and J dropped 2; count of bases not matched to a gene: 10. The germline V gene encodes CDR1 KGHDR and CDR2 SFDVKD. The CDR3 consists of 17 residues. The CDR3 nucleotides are TGTGCCACCAGTGACCCAGGGGGGACAGGGACCAACTATGGCTACACCTTC. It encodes CATSDPGGTGTNYGYTF.

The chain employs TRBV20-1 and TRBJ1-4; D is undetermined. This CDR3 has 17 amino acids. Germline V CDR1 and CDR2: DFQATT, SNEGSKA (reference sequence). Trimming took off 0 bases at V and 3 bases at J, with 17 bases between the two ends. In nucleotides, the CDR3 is TGCAGTGCTAGAGACCCTCGACCCGTGGGGTCTAATGAAAAACTGTTTTTT. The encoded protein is CSARDPRPVGSNEKLFF.